This T cell receptor (beta chain) is from a study of blood T cell repertoires in COVID-19. The wider study: Sources were T cells, B-cell-depleted T cells, or PBMCs; the material itself was cDNA or gDNA.

Clones were sequenced by immunoSEQ multiplex PCR, and TCRdb holds only the in-frame ones, with some missing. The profile shows about 150,000 clones, roughly 91% of them singletons. The germline CDR1 and CDR2 sequences are SGHTA and FQGNSA. Trimming removed 2 bases at V and 4 bases at J, with 17 bases between. The CDR3 runs to 16 residues. This receptor was identified in a man between 60 and 75 years old with active or convalescent COVID-19. Sequenced input: peripheral blood. The genes are TRBV7-2 and TRBJ2-5; maybe TRBD2 (7 bases). The CDR3 bases are TGTGCCAGCAGCTTACAGGCGGCGGGGGCCGGAGAGACCCAGTACTTC. This codes for CASSLQAAGAGETQYF.